This is a list of T cell receptor beta chains from one sample in a study of prognosis after radiotherapy for stage I lung cancer. MiXCR, applied by TCRdb to the multiplex PCR reads, yields one record per CDR3 protein. The sample carries some 39,000 distinct CDR3 sequences, around a quarter recorded once. Material: PBMCs, obtained before or after stereotactic body radiation therapy (not recorded which). Receptors originate from a donor over 45 with non-small cell lung cancer. CDR3s include the opening cysteine and the closing phenylalanine or tryptophan. A D gene is named only where the DNA matches it firmly. Some rows mark clone size as missing; the rest say once, few, many or name a class of expanded clone.

D gene	clone size	V gene	J gene	CDR3 DNA	CDR3 protein
TRBD2	many	TRBV7-3	TRBJ2-1	TGTGCCAGCAGCCGTACTAGCGGGAGGGCCTCTTTTCATGAGCAGTTCTTC	CASSRTSGRASFHEQFF
TRBD1	-	TRBV6-8	TRBJ2-1	TGTGCCAGCAGTCAAAGCCCCGGGACAGGGCACAATGAGCAGTTCTTC	CASSQSPGTGHNEQFF
-	-	TRBV7-9	TRBJ2-6	TGTGCCAGCAGCTTATTGGTGGGGGTCGCTGGGGCCAACGTCCTGACTTTC	CASSLLVGVAGANVLTF
TRBD1	many	TRBV2	TRBJ1-1	TGTGCCAGCATACCAGGACAGGGGAACACTGAAGCTTTCTTT	CASIPGQGNTEAFF
-	many	TRBV2	TRBJ1-5	TGTGCCAGCAGTGAATCTTCCCGGGGTCAGCCCCAGCATTTT	CASSESSRGQPQHF
-	many	TRBV7-9	TRBJ2-3	TGTGCCAGCGATCTTGGGGTGTCTAGGGCAGATACGCAGTATTTT	CASDLGVSRADTQYF
-	many	TRBV7-2	TRBJ2-5	TGTGCCAGCAGCTTTTACAGGGAAGAGACCCAGTACTTC	CASSFYREETQYF
-	many	TRBV3-1	TRBJ2-2	TGTGCCAGCAGCCGGAAAGGGGTGAACACCGGGGAGCTGTTTTTT	CASSRKGVNTGELFF
-	many	TRBV5-1	TRBJ1-5	TGCGCCAGCAGCTTGGGTGGGGCCCCCCATCAGCCCCAGCATTTT	CASSLGGAPHQPQHF
-	medium-sized	TRBV15	TRBJ2-7	TGTGCCACCAGCAGAGATCTGCGAGGGGACGAGCAGTACTTC	CATSRDLRGDEQYF
-	many	TRBV28	TRBJ1-2	TGTGCCAGCAGGAGCGGCTATGGCTACACCTTC	CASRSGYGYTF
TRBD1	many	TRBV27	TRBJ1-4	TGTGCCAGCGGAAGGGACAGAACTAATGAAAAACTGTTTTTT	CASGRDRTNEKLFF
TRBD1	many	TRBV24-1	TRBJ1-5	TGTGCCACCAGTGACCCGACAGGGAACCCGATCCAGCCCCAGCATTTT	CATSDPTGNPIQPQHF
TRBD1	once	TRBV15	TRBJ2-5	TGTGCCACCAGCAGAGTGCTAGGGGGCTACCAAGAGACCCAGTACTTC	CATSRVLGGYQETQYF
-	-	TRBV5-1	TRBJ2-6	TGCGCCAGCAGCTTGGTGGGGGCTCCTGGGGCCAACGTCCTGACTTTC	CASSLVGAPGANVLTF
TRBD1	-	TRBV12-3/TRBV12-4	TRBJ1-5	TGTGCCAGCAGGTCCCGGGACAGATATCAGCCCCAGCATTTT	CASRSRDRYQPQHF
TRBD1	many	TRBV7-9	TRBJ2-7	TGTGCCAGCAGCCGGGACAGCCCCTACGAGCAGTACTTC	CASSRDSPYEQYF
-	-	TRBV2	TRBJ1-5	TGTGCCAGCAGTGAAGAACTAGCGGGCAATGAGCCCCAGCATTTT	CASSEELAGNEPQHF
-	-	TRBV20-1	TRBJ2-2	TGCAGTGCTAGAGAATGGTGGGAGGTGGGGACCGTGGAGCTGTTTTTT	CSAREWWEVGTVELFF
-	many	TRBV7-2	TRBJ2-7	TGTGCCAGCAGCTCTCAGGGTGGTGTGGCCTACGAGCAGTACTTC	CASSSQGGVAYEQYF
TRBD2	many	TRBV12-5	TRBJ2-3	TGTGCTAGTGGTTTGTTTAGCGGGGGGTTTAGCACAGATACGCAGTATTTT	CASGLFSGGFSTDTQYF
TRBD2	many	TRBV10-3	TRBJ2-1	TGTGCCATCAGTGGCTATTGGGGGACTAGCGGGACCCACAATGAGCAGTTCTTC	CAISGYWGTSGTHNEQFF
-	many	TRBV3-1	TRBJ2-3	TGTGCCAGCAGCCAAGAACGGGGACTCGGCACAGATACGCAGTATTTT	CASSQERGLGTDTQYF
-	many	TRBV20-1	TRBJ1-3	TGCAGTGCTAGTGGCAGGAACGCTCTCTCTGGAAACACCATATATTTT	CSASGRNALSGNTIYF
TRBD2	many	TRBV5-4	TRBJ2-7	TGTGCCTGGACCCGGGACTATCAGACTCAGCAGTACTTC	CAWTRDYQTQQYF
TRBD1	many	TRBV6-1	TRBJ1-6	TGTGCCAGCAGACGACGATCCGGGACAGACAATTCACCCCTCCACTTT	CASRRRSGTDNSPLHF
-	-	TRBV7-3	TRBJ2-3	TGTGCCAGCTTAACTCCGCTAGGGGAAGATACGCAGTATTTT	CASLTPLGEDTQYF
-	many	TRBV5-1	TRBJ2-5	TGCGCCAGCAGCCGGTTCCCCGGGCAGGATGGGGAGACCCAGTACTTC	CASSRFPGQDGETQYF
-	few	TRBV18	TRBJ2-2	TGTGCCAGCTCACCGTTCAGCGGAGCCCAGAACACCGGGGAGCTGTTTTTT	CASSPFSGAQNTGELFF
-	-	TRBV12-3/TRBV12-4	TRBJ2-7	TGTGCCAGCAGTTTCGCAGGGTTAGGAGAGCAGTACTTC	CASSFAGLGEQYF
-	many	TRBV15	TRBJ2-5	TGTGCCACCAGCAGACCGAACAGGGAACCGGAGACCCAGTACTTC	CATSRPNREPETQYF
-	-	TRBV5-4	TRBJ2-5	TGTGCCATTAGCAATAGCCAAGAGACCCAGTACTTC	CAISNSQETQYF
TRBD2	-	TRBV6-2/TRBV6-3	TRBJ2-1	TGTGCCAGCAGTTGCTTGACTAGCGTGAGGGCCGCTGAGCAGTTCTTC	CASSCLTSVRAAEQFF
TRBD1	many	TRBV7-7	TRBJ2-5	TGTGCTAGCAGCTCCGGGACAGCCATTCCCCAGACCCAGTACTTC	CASSSGTAIPQTQYF
TRBD2	-	TRBV6-9	TRBJ2-1	TGTGCCAGCAGTTGGGGCGGGGGTCCGTACAATGAGCAGTTCTTC	CASSWGGGPYNEQFF
-	-	TRBV24-1	TRBJ2-2	TGTGCCACCAGTGATTTCCGCGGGAAAGTGTTCGGGGAGCTGTTTTTT	CATSDFRGKVFGELFF
TRBD1	many	TRBV27	TRBJ2-1	TGTGCCAGCAGGAGACAGGGGCCGTGGAATGAGCAGTTCTTC	CASRRQGPWNEQFF
-	many	TRBV28	TRBJ1-3	TGTGCCAGCAGTTTATTAAGGGACTACACCAGTGGAAACACCATATATTTT	CASSLLRDYTSGNTIYF
TRBD2	many	TRBV2	TRBJ2-7	TGTGCCAGCAGTGTGGCTAGCGGGACCCTCGAGCAGTACTTC	CASSVASGTLEQYF
-	-	TRBV27	TRBJ2-7	TGTGCCAGCAGTTTATATTCGCCGGGAGAAGCGTGGGAGCAGTACTTC	CASSLYSPGEAWEQYF
-	many	TRBV5-1	TRBJ1-4	TGCGCCAGCAGCTTGGGCTACAGTAATGAAAAACTGTTTTTT	CASSLGYSNEKLFF